This entry lists 20 T cell receptor beta chains sequenced from one sample in a study of T cells in Graves' hyperthyroidism and ophthalmopathy. The TCR beta CDR3 regions underwent amplification using RNA transcripts as the source. RT-PCR in the first round (using the HTBI primer set) targeted the TCR CDR3. TCRdb used MiXCR to reprocess the multiplex PCR reads, holding one entry per CDR3 protein. The sample has hundreds of thousands of distinct CDR3 sequences, roughly an eighth seen once. Sequencing used blood. The receptors originated from a woman aged 18-29 years with Graves' hyperthyroidism.

This clonotype turned up a few times. The V call is TRBV19, the J call TRBJ2-3; TRBD1 agrees at 7 bases. Per germline, CDR1 LNHDA and CDR2 SQIVND (reference sequence). J was trimmed by 1 base and V by 9 bases; bases with no gene match: 10. The CDR3 sequence is 15 residues long. CDR3 nucleotides: TGTGCCAGCCAAAAAATTACAGGGGGCACAGATACGCAGTATTTT. Its protein product is CASQKITGGTDTQYF.

The rearrangement links TRBV5-8 to TRBJ2-1, with 11 bases that match TRBD2. Germline loops: CDR1 SGHTS, CDR2 YDEGEE. The V and J ends lost 5 bases and 8 bases, in that order; junction bases with no gene match: 12. The CDR3 sequence is 16 residues long. The CDR3 sequence is CASSLRTSGSGHEQFF. CDR3 DNA: TGTGCCAGCAGTCTACGCACTAGCGGGAGTGGTCATGAGCAGTTCTTC.

As regards this clonotype: Since a much larger clone is just one base distant, this may be a read error. V gene TRBV27 combines with J gene TRBJ2-2, with D possibly matching TRBD1 (5 bases). The V gene lost 4 bases and the J gene lost 0 bases, with 15 bases spanning the gap. There are 17 residues in the CDR3. Germline loops: CDR1 MNHEY, CDR2 SMNVEV (reference sequence). The CDR3 sequence: CASSSDILRANTGELFF. The CDR3 DNA is TGTGCCAGCAGTTCGGACATCCTTAGAGCGAACACCGGGGAGCTGTTTTTT.

V usage is TRBV6-1 and J usage is TRBJ2-2, with D possibly matching TRBD1 (5 bases). This CDR3 contains 11 residues. CDR1 is MNHNS, CDR2 SASEGT, per germline. The V and J ends lost 9 bases and 7 bases respectively, with 9 bases between them. The chain's CDR3 is CASRQHGELFF. CDR3 nucleotides: TGTGCCAGTCGACAGCACGGGGAGCTGTTTTTT.

In regard to this clonotype: One junction end does not reproduce the germline sequence, and a read error may be involved. This chain connects TRBV19 to TRBJ2-7; 8 bases fit TRBD1. This CDR3 region has 15 residues. CDR1 and CDR2 (germline): LNHDA, SQIVND (reference sequence). As DNA, the CDR3 is TGTGCCAGTAGTATATCGGGGACAGGAGGCTACGAGCAGTGCTTC. It yields the protein CASSISGTGGYEQCF.

There are many counts of this clonotype. The gene calls are TRBV19 and TRBJ2-5; 10 bases line up with TRBD2. Germline CDR1 and CDR2: LNHDA and SQIVND (reference sequence). Unmatched junction bases numbered 7, after V lost 5 bases and J lost 4 bases. The CDR3 is made up of 15 amino acids. The CDR3 reads CASSSGTSARETQYF. CDR3 bases: TGTGCCAGTAGTTCCGGGACTAGCGCCCGAGAGACCCAGTACTTC. The full variable domain, with the rest looked up from reference TRBV19 and TRBJ2-5, is DGGITQSPKYLFRKEGQNVTLSCEQNLNHDAMYWYRQDPGQGLRLIYYSQIVNDFQKGDIAEGYSVSREKKESFPLTVTSAQKNPTAFYLCASSSGTSARETQYFGPGTRLLVL.

This chain links TRBV19 with TRBJ1-1; D is unresolved. The ends were cut back, 6 bases at V and 6 bases at J, with 11 bases in the middle. The CDR3 is 12 residues long. Germline loops: CDR1 LNHDA, CDR2 SQIVND (reference sequence). The CDR3 reads CASSLWRAEAFF. CDR3 DNA: TGTGCCAGTAGCCTGTGGCGAGCTGAAGCTTTCTTT.

This clonotype was counted at least ten times. The chain has TRBV24-1 and TRBJ1-5, with 8 positions matching TRBD1. The CDR3 sequence is 15 residues long. From germline, CDR1 is KGHDR and CDR2 SFDVKD. The ends lost 9 bases at V and 5 bases at J; junction bases unmatched: 11. The CDR3 protein is CATARQGAGDQPQHF. In nucleotides, the CDR3 is TGTGCCACCGCCCGGCAGGGGGCAGGGGATCAGCCCCAGCATTTT.

The V and J genes are TRBV5-1 and TRBJ2-5; D uncertain. Trimming removed 0 bases at V and 7 bases at J, with 16 bases between. From germline, CDR1 is SGHRS and CDR2 YFSETQ. The CDR3 has 15 amino acids. The CDR3 here is CASSLAKDPEGTQYF. The CDR3, as DNA: TGCGCCAGCAGCTTGGCCAAAGACCCCGAAGGGACCCAGTACTTC.

This clonotype was seen repeatedly, ten times or more. The gene calls are TRBV6-6 and TRBJ2-5, with D tentatively TRBD2 (6 bases). V was clipped by 2 bases and J by 4 bases, with 14 bases between them. CDR3 size: 15 residues. Looked up from germline, CDR1 is MNHNY and CDR2 is SVGAGI (reference sequence). CDR3 DNA: TGTGCCAGCAGTTACGGCGGCGGGGTTGGAGAGACCCAGTACTTC. Translation gives CASSYGGGVGETQYF.

This clonotype turned up a few times. This rearrangement joins TRBV16 to TRBJ1-2; 9 positions match TRBD1. V lost 1 base and J lost 7; bases outside the gene matches: 7. The CDR3 is 15 residues long. The germline V gene encodes CDR1 KGHSY and CDR2 FQNENV. CDR3 nucleotide sequence: TGTGCCAGCAGCCAATGGCGGGACAGGGATGGTGGCTACACCTTC. This encodes CASSQWRDRDGGYTF. The full variable domain, in which reference TRBV16 and TRBJ1-2 provide the parts outside the CDR3, is GEEVAQTPKHLVRGEGQKAKLYCAPIKGHSYVFWYQQVLKNEFKFLISFQNENVFDETGMPKERFSAKCLPNSPCSLEIQATKLEDSAVYFCASSQWRDRDGGYTFGSGTRLTVV.

This clonotype was picked up many times. The rearrangement uses TRBV18 and TRBJ2-2, with 8 bases identical to TRBD1. Germline values: CDR1 KGHSH, CDR2 LQKENI. The V gene end was trimmed by 3 bases and the J gene end by 1 base; junction bases not matched to a gene: 1. CDR3 length: 15 amino acids. Here the CDR3 DNA reads TGTGCCAGCTCACCGGGGACAGGGAACACCGGGGAGCTGTTTTTT. Residues: CASSPGTGNTGELFF.

A single count supports this clonotype. Since a much larger clone is just one base distant, this may be a read error. J is TRBJ2-5 and V is TRBV28; D is tentatively TRBD1 or TRBD2 (5 bases each). Deletions cut 5 bases from V and 7 bases from J, with 17 bases between. Germline CDR1 and CDR2: MDHEN and SYDVKM. This CDR3 has 14 amino acids. CDR3 amino acids: CASSPPQGGGTQYF. The DNA for the CDR3 is TGTGCCAGCAGTCCGCCCCAGGGTGGGGGGACCCAGTACTTC.

This clonotype was recorded a few times. The V and J genes are TRBV19 and TRBJ2-3, with a possible D match to TRBD2 (5 bases). Germline V gene lookup returns CDR1 LNHDA and CDR2 SQIVND (reference sequence). V was pared by 5 bases and J by 0 bases, with 12 bases between. This CDR3 region has 15 residues. CDR3: CASSPRRTSTDTQYF. For the CDR3, the DNA is TGTGCCAGTAGTCCACGGCGGACTAGCACAGATACGCAGTATTTT.

This clonotype was counted many times. V and J are TRBV12-3 or TRBV12-4 and TRBJ2-5; 10 nucleotides align to TRBD2. This CDR3 comprises 16 residues. Unmatched junction bases numbered 9, after V lost 6 bases and J lost 2 bases. The CDR3 DNA reads as TGTGCCAGCAGCCCAGTTAGACTAGCGGGTCAAGAGACCCAGTACTTC. This translates into CASSPVRLAGQETQYF.

This clonotype appeared many times. The chain has TRBV20-1 and TRBJ2-3; a possible D gene is TRBD1 (6 bases). V was shortened by 6 bases and J by 6 bases, with 19 bases between the two germline ends. Germline V gene data show CDR1 as DFQATT and CDR2 as SNEGSKA (reference sequence). This CDR3 has 14 residues. The CDR3: CSALTGLGVDTQYF. As DNA, the CDR3 is TGCAGTGCCCTAACAGGGCTTGGGGTGGATACGCAGTATTTT.

This clonotype was recorded at least ten times. The chain has TRBV7-2 and TRBJ1-5; TRBD1 matches 8 bases. Germline assignment: CDR1 SGHTA and CDR2 FQGNSA. This CDR3 has 14 residues. V gave up 5 bases and J gave up 8 bases; unmatched junction bases: 8. The CDR3 loop reads CASSPATGAEPQHF. The CDR3 DNA follows: TGTGCCAGCAGCCCAGCGACAGGGGCAGAGCCCCAGCATTTT.

This chain joins TRBV7-9 and TRBJ2-7, with a tentative D call TRBD2 (6 bases). Germline CDR1 reads SEHNR; CDR2 reads FQNEAQ (reference sequence). The CDR3 loop spans 18 amino acids. The V end lost 1 base, the J end lost 3 bases, and 22 bases lay between the germline ends. The CDR3 DNA reads TGTGCCAGCAGCTTAGTTAGCGGACCCCTTGGTGACGTCTACGAGCAGTACTTC. Its protein product is CASSLVSGPLGDVYEQYF.

This clonotype appeared many times. The chain links TRBV5-1 to TRBJ1-5, with TRBD1 as a possible D gene (5 bases). Germline assignment: CDR1 SGHRS and CDR2 YFSETQ. The V end lost 0 bases, the J end lost 9 bases, and 19 bases lay between the germline ends. The CDR3 spans 16 residues. For the CDR3, the DNA is TGCGCCAGCAGCTTGGACCCTCAGGGAAATGGACTGCCCCAGCATTTT. This sequence encodes CASSLDPQGNGLPQHF.

V usage is TRBV27 and J usage is TRBJ2-3; 7 nucleotides align to TRBD2. V was pared by 2 bases and J by 3 bases, with 11 bases of the junction left unmatched. The length of the CDR3 is 17 residues. CDR1 is MNHEY and CDR2 is SMNVEV in the germline V gene (reference sequence). The CDR3 spells CASSLAELAESTDTQYF. CDR3 bases: TGTGCCAGCAGTTTAGCGGAGCTAGCGGAGTCAACAGATACGCAGTATTTT.